The clone carrying this T cell receptor beta chain was picked up a small number of times. TCRdb reprocessed the RT-PCR reads via MiXCR and lists one record per CDR3 protein. Of around 700,000 distinct CDR3 sequences detected, approximately 15% appear once; the ten largest clones hold 3.6%. Sequencing was carried out using memory CD4+ T cells from blood. The clonotype originates from a female donor in good health, serving as a healthy control.

CDR3 in amino acids: CSASTPTSGEWEQYF. The CDR3, as DNA: TGCAGTGCCTCTACACCGACTAGCGGGGAATGGGAGCAGTACTTC. The chain carries TRBV20-1 and TRBJ2-7, with 11 nucleotides matching TRBD2. With V trimmed by 6 bases and J by 7 bases, 14 bases remained unmatched. Germline V CDR1 and CDR2: DFQATT, SNEGSKA (reference sequence). There are 15 residues in the CDR3.